A single sample is the source of the 32 T cell receptor beta chains below, sequenced in a study of early T cells in non-severe SARS-CoV-2 infection. MiXCR, run by TCRdb on the 5' RACE reads, gives a single entry per CDR3 protein. The table shows fewer than 50,000 distinct CDR3 sequences, with 4% occurring only once. The source material was whole blood. These receptors were collected from an adult who was a healthcare worker with PCR-confirmed SARS-CoV-2 infection or an uninfected control (not recorded which).

This clonotype has a count of ten or more. The V and J genes are TRBV25-1 and TRBJ2-7, with D possibly being TRBD2 (6 bases). The CDR3 has 14 residues. V lost 8 bases and J 3 bases, leaving 17 bases between the germline ends. CDR1 and CDR2 (germline): MGHDK, SYGVNS. For the CDR3, the DNA is TGTGCCAGCGCTCCCGGGACTTACGACTACGAGCAGTACTTC. Its protein product is CASAPGTYDYEQYF.

In this sample, this clonotype turned up many times. J is TRBJ2-1 and V is TRBV12-3 or TRBV12-4, with a possible D match to TRBD1 (5 bases). This CDR3 is 15 amino acids long. The V and J ends lost 4 bases and 9 bases respectively, with 19 bases between them. The CDR3 DNA follows: TGTGCCAGCAGTTCCCTCACCGGCAGGGTTGGTGAGCAGTTCTTC. As protein: CASSSLTGRVGEQFF.

This clonotype was seen ten or more times. This chain links TRBV18 with TRBJ2-5; D is possibly TRBD2 (5 bases). This CDR3 contains 16 residues. Germline CDR1 reads KGHSH; CDR2 reads LQKENI. With 3 bases removed from V and 2 bases from J, the gap between germline ends came to 16 bases. DNA of the CDR3: TGTGCCAGCTCACCTCTCCGAACTAGAAGTCAAGAGACCCAGTACTTC. Residues: CASSPLRTRSQETQYF.

The chain joins TRBV7-6 to TRBJ2-7; 12 bases line up with TRBD2. Germline CDR1 is SGHVS and CDR2 is FNYEAQ. The CDR3 extends over 15 amino acids. The J segment lost 7 bases and the V segment lost 5 bases, leaving 9 bases of the junction unmatched. The CDR3 is CASSPRLAGVREQYF. CDR3 in DNA: TGTGCCAGCAGCCCCAGACTAGCGGGAGTAAGGGAGCAGTACTTC. Supplemented by reference TRBV7-6 and TRBJ2-7, the full variable domain reads GAGVSQSPRYKVTKRGQDVALRCDPISGHVSLYWYRQALGQGPEFLTYFNYEAQQDKSGLPNDRFSAERPEGSISTLTIQRTEQRDSAMYRCASSPRLAGVREQYFGPGTRLTVT.

Many counts were recorded for this clonotype. The rearrangement joins TRBV5-4 to TRBJ1-5, with 7 bases that match TRBD1. The J segment lost 4 bases and the V segment lost 4 bases, leaving 5 bases of the junction unmatched. Germline V gives CDR1 SGHNT, CDR2 YYREEE (reference sequence). This CDR3 has 14 residues. The CDR3 region has the DNA TGTGCCAGCAGCATAGGGACAGCTAATCAGCCCCAGCATTTT. Its translation: CASSIGTANQPQHF. Supplemented by reference TRBV5-4 and TRBJ1-5, the full variable domain reads ETGVTQSPTHLIKTRGQQVTLRCSSQSGHNTVSWYQQALGQGPQFIFQYYREEENGRGNFPPRFSGLQFPNYSSELNVNALELDDSALYLCASSIGTANQPQHFGDGTRLSIL.

This clonotype was seen at least ten times. The V and J genes are TRBV12-3 or TRBV12-4 and TRBJ1-2; 10 bases align to TRBD1. CDR3 size: 15 residues. Trimming removed 6 bases from V and 0 bases from J; junction bases left unmatched: 4. The CDR3 reads CASSPGQGANYGYTF. For the CDR3, the DNA is TGTGCCAGCAGCCCTGGACAGGGGGCTAACTATGGCTACACCTTC.

This clonotype was detected ten times or more. This chain links TRBV29-1 with TRBJ2-1; 7 bases are shared with TRBD1. CDR3 size: 13 residues. The trim removed 6 bases at V and 8 bases at J, leaving 10 bases unmatched. Germline CDR1 SQVTM, CDR2 ANQGSEA. DNA for the CDR3: TGCAGCGTAGTAGGGGCAGGGGGATATGAGCAGTTCTTC. This gives the protein CSVVGAGGYEQFF.

This clonotype has at least ten counts. In DNA form, the CDR3 reads TGCGCCAGCAGCTCTAGCGGGACCTACAATGAGCAGTTCTTC. It yields the protein CASSSSGTYNEQFF. V and J are TRBV5-1 and TRBJ2-1, with TRBD2 identical over 9 bases. CDR1 and CDR2 (germline): SGHRS, YFSETQ. The CDR3 consists of 14 residues. Trimming at V came to 3 bases and at J to 2 bases, leaving 0 bases not matched to a gene.

This clonotype occurred many times. In DNA form, the CDR3 reads TGTGCCAGCAGCCCCGGGACAGCCACCTACAATGAGCAGTTCTTC. Translation: CASSPGTATYNEQFF. The chain employs TRBV14 and TRBJ2-1; 7 nucleotides agree with TRBD1. This CDR3 is 15 amino acids long. CDR1 and CDR2 from the germline V gene are SGHDN and FVKESK. With V trimmed by 4 bases and J by 2 bases, 5 bases remained unmatched.

This clonotype has a count of ten or more. The chain is built from TRBV27 and TRBJ1-2; D remains ambiguous. Trimming removed 2 bases at V and 2 bases at J, with 12 bases between. Germline CDR1 and CDR2: MNHEY and SMNVEV (reference sequence). The CDR3 totals 15 residues. CDR3 in DNA: TGTGCCAGCAGTTTAATGGGCGGCTGGAACTATGGCTACACCTTC. This translates into CASSLMGGWNYGYTF.

At least ten counts were recorded for this clonotype. This chain links TRBV7-9 with TRBJ2-1; TRBD2 matches 11 bases. J lost 5 bases, V lost 3 bases, and 3 bases had no gene match. The CDR3 spans 15 residues. Germline V lookup: CDR1 SEHNR, CDR2 FQNEAQ (reference sequence). For the CDR3, the DNA is TGTGCCAGCAGCTTGACTAGCGGGAACAACAATGAGCAGTTCTTC. Amino acids: CASSLTSGNNNEQFF.

This clonotype came up many times. The missing conserved phenylalanine or tryptophan at the end of this CDR3 makes a read error likely. The limits of the CDR3 on the DNA are not certain, so only TCRdb's listed CDR3 is given. The chain couples TRBV21-1 to TRBJ2-7; TRBD2, the table's D call, was not compared with the DNA. TRBV21-1 is tagged as a pseudogene. The CDR3 length is 11 residues, termini included. CDR3 in amino acids: CASSKMGGRAP.

A few counts support this clonotype. The chain recombines TRBV10-2 with TRBJ1-1, with D unresolved. Germline CDR1 WSHSY, CDR2 SAAADI. There are 14 residues in the CDR3. V was pared by 7 bases and J by 1 base, with 13 bases between. The CDR3 bases are TGCGCCAGCATTAAAACCCATACGAACACTGAAGCTTTCTTT. It translates to CASIKTHTNTEAFF.

The chain links TRBV6-2 or TRBV6-3 to TRBJ1-1, with D perhaps TRBD1 (5 bases). Per the germline V gene, CDR1 is MNHEY and CDR2 is SVGEGT. With 6 bases removed from V and 1 base from J, the gap between germline ends came to 18 bases. The CDR3 runs to 16 residues. The CDR3 sequence: CASRTVGVPRNTEAFF. CDR3 bases: TGTGCCAGCAGGACTGTGGGGGTTCCTCGGAACACTGAAGCTTTCTTT.

V and J are TRBV29-1 and TRBJ2-7; 8 bases match TRBD1. V lost 1 base, J lost 2 bases, and 7 bases stayed unmatched. CDR1 is SQVTM and CDR2 is ANQGSEA in the germline V gene. This CDR3 has 15 amino acids. CDR3 DNA sequence: TGCAGCGTTGAAGTAGGGCCGGGACAGGCCTACGAGCAGTACTTC. As protein: CSVEVGPGQAYEQYF.

This clonotype occurred many times. This rearrangement joins TRBV12-3 or TRBV12-4 to TRBJ2-1; 12 bases agree with TRBD2. The CDR3 loop spans 19 amino acids. After removal of 2 bases from V and 4 bases from J, the junction contained 12 bases not matched to a gene. CDR3 sequence (DNA): TGTGCCAGCAGTTTATCCCCGGGACTAGCGGGTCGCCTTTACAATGAGCAGTTCTTC. Translated: CASSLSPGLAGRLYNEQFF.

This clonotype was observed many times. The chain couples TRBV7-8 to TRBJ2-1; 12 bases line up with TRBD1. The CDR3 totals 15 residues. Trimming cost V 4 bases and J 9 bases; bases outside gene matches: 7. The germline V gene encodes CDR1 SGHVS and CDR2 FQNEAQ. The CDR3 is CASSYWGQGASEQFF. CDR3 nucleotides: TGTGCCAGCAGCTATTGGGGACAGGGGGCGAGTGAGCAGTTCTTC.

This clonotype was detected ten times or more. The CDR3 bases are TGTGCCAGCAGTTTAGTCGGATCTGGGGCCAACGTCCTGACTTTC. It specifies CASSLVGSGANVLTF. V is TRBV27 and J is TRBJ2-6; D gene uncertain. The length of the CDR3 is 15 residues. Looked up from germline, CDR1 is MNHEY and CDR2 is SMNVEV (reference sequence). V gave up 2 bases and J gave up 1 base, with 6 bases separating them.

This clonotype was recorded many times. The chain joins TRBV15 to TRBJ1-5; no firm D call. Germline-derived CDR1 and CDR2 are LNHNV and YYDKDF (reference sequence). Trimming took off 0 bases at V and 3 bases at J, with 9 bases between the two ends. The length of the CDR3 is 15 residues. The CDR3 bases are TGTGCCACCAGCAGAGATCCGGGTGCCAATCAGCCCCAGCATTTT. Residues: CATSRDPGANQPQHF.

Worth noting for this clonotype: Just one base apart from a much larger clone, this may be a read error. The rearrangement links TRBV2 to TRBJ2-1, with D possibly matching TRBD1 (7 bases). The germline CDR1 and CDR2 sequences are SNHLY and FYNNEI. The CDR3 loop spans 13 amino acids. The V gene lost 11 bases and the J gene lost 2 bases, with 13 bases spanning the gap. The CDR3 loop is CAGTRGAYNEQFF. The CDR3 DNA sequence: TGTGCCGGCACCAGGGGGGCCTACAATGAGCAGTTCTTC.

This clonotype was seen many times. The chain combines TRBV18 with TRBJ2-5; possible D gene TRBD1, 6 bases. V gave up 4 bases and J gave up 5 bases, with 20 bases separating them. The CDR3 has 16 amino acids. Germline CDR1 is KGHSH and CDR2 is LQKENI. CDR3 region: CASSRGVVQGQETQYF. DNA of the CDR3: TGTGCCAGCTCACGAGGCGTCGTACAGGGCCAGGAGACCCAGTACTTC.

This clonotype was seen many times. CDR3 protein: CAITTGRSPLHF. DNA of the CDR3: TGTGCCATCACCACAGGGCGCTCACCCCTCCACTTT. The chain links TRBV10-3 to TRBJ1-6; D might be TRBD1 (6 bases). The CDR3 totals 12 residues. Germline V gives CDR1 ENHRY, CDR2 SYGVKD. Trimming left V 7 bases short and J 10 bases short, with 11 bases between.

This clonotype was recorded at least ten times. The CDR3 bases are TGTGCCAGCAGTATAGGGGGCGGCACTGAAGCTTTCTTT. Its translation is CASSIGGGTEAFF. The rearrangement joins TRBV2 to TRBJ1-1; 7 bases map to TRBD1. CDR1 is SNHLY and CDR2 is FYNNEI in the germline V gene. After removal of 5 bases from V and 4 bases from J, the junction contained 4 bases not matched to a gene. The CDR3 runs to 13 residues. Using reference TRBV2 and TRBJ1-1 for the parts outside the CDR3, the full variable domain is EPEVTQTPSHQVTQMGQEVILRCVPISNHLYFYWYRQILGQKVEFLVSFYNNEISEKSEIFDDQFSVERPDGSNFTLKIRSTKLEDSAMYFCASSIGGGTEAFFGQGTRLTVV.

This clonotype was counted ten times or more. This chain links TRBV3-1 with TRBJ1-1; D is uncertain. The CDR3 covers 13 residues. Trimming stripped 0 bases from V and 7 bases from J, with 9 bases between. Germline V gene sequence: CDR1 LGHDT, CDR2 YNNKEL (reference sequence). CDR3 sequence: CASSQDVTGEAFF. The CDR3 nucleotides read TGTGCCAGCAGCCAAGATGTAACGGGTGAAGCTTTCTTT.

This clonotype was detected ten times or more. The chain's CDR3 is CASSPPYEKLFF. The CDR3 bases are TGTGCCAGCAGCCCCCCATATGAAAAACTGTTTTTT. The chain carries TRBV21-1 and TRBJ1-4; TRBD1 reflects the table's D call only, with no check against the DNA. TRBV21-1 is listed as a pseudogene. This CDR3 has 12 amino acids.

The DNA for the CDR3 is TGTGCCAGCAGCACCCGGAGGCGGTTCCAAGAGACCCAGTACTTC. Protein sequence: CASSTRRRFQETQYF. The rearrangement uses TRBV11-2 and TRBJ2-5; tentative D call: TRBD2 (5 bases). The CDR3 sequence is 15 residues long. Germline V gene lookup returns CDR1 SGHAT and CDR2 FQNNGV. V was shortened by 5 bases and J by 1 base, with 14 bases between the two germline ends.

Ten or more counts support this clonotype. V is TRBV19 and J is TRBJ2-3, with 10 bases identical to TRBD1. Germline loops: CDR1 LNHDA, CDR2 SQIVND (reference sequence). Trimming took 3 bases from V and 4 from J; bases not matched to a gene: 4. The length of the CDR3 is 15 residues. The CDR3 here is CASSIPGTGADTQYF. The CDR3 nucleotides are TGTGCCAGTAGTATTCCCGGGACAGGGGCAGATACGCAGTATTTT.

This chain uses TRBV24-1 with TRBJ2-5; D ambiguous. This CDR3 has 15 amino acids. The V and J ends lost 5 bases and 2 bases respectively, with 14 bases between them. CDR1 is KGHDR and CDR2 is SFDVKD in the germline V gene. The CDR3 here is CATSGRDGYQETQYF. In DNA, the CDR3 is TGTGCCACCAGTGGAAGAGACGGATATCAAGAGACCCAGTACTTC.

Many counts were recorded for this clonotype. Written as DNA, the CDR3 is TGTGCCAGCAGCCGACAGGGGACTAATGAAAAACTGTTTTTT. Amino acids: CASSRQGTNEKLFF. The chain links TRBV2 to TRBJ1-4, with 8 bases aligning to TRBD1. In germline, CDR1 is SNHLY, CDR2 FYNNEI. With V trimmed by 6 bases and J by 2 bases, 2 bases remained unmatched. This CDR3 spans 14 amino acids.

The chain couples TRBV24-1 to TRBJ2-1, with 7 bases matching TRBD1. Germline V CDR1 and CDR2: KGHDR, SFDVKD. With V trimmed by 6 bases and J by 0 bases, 7 bases remained unmatched. The CDR3 spans 16 residues. The CDR3 DNA reads as TGTGCCACCAGTCCCACCGGGACAGTCTCCTACAATGAGCAGTTCTTC. Its translation is CATSPTGTVSYNEQFF.

Many counts were recorded for this clonotype. This CDR3 is CASSGGAMTAGDTEAFF. CDR3 DNA sequence: TGTGCCAGCAGTGGGGGGGCGATGACGGCTGGTGACACTGAAGCTTTCTTT. V and J are TRBV2 and TRBJ1-1, with TRBD1 as a possible D gene (6 bases). Germline-derived CDR1 and CDR2 are SNHLY and FYNNEI. This CDR3 has 17 residues. V was pared by 4 bases and J by 3 bases, with 21 bases between.

In its sample, this clonotype was seen many times. V and J are TRBV6-2 or TRBV6-3 and TRBJ2-1; D possibly corresponds to TRBD2 (6 bases). The CDR3 spans 15 residues. The V and J ends lost 2 bases and 7 bases respectively, with 15 bases between them. The germline gives CDR1 MNHEY, CDR2 SVGEGT. In DNA, the CDR3 is TGTGCCAGCAGTTACGAAGGCGGACTACGGAATGAGCAGTTCTTC. This codes for CASSYEGGLRNEQFF.